The 5 T cell receptor beta chains presented below share a single source sample, sequenced in a study of T-cell reconstitution after alpha-beta-depleted transplantation in children. The TCRbeta library was prepared with unique molecular identifiers. TCRdb processed the PCR reads anew with MiXCR; each CDR3 protein has one entry. The sample includes a few hundred thousand distinct CDR3 sequences, 10% to 15% of them seen just once. The sequencing used PBMCs, mostly from graft donor cells, collected 360 days after TCRalphabeta/CD19-depleted stem cell transplant. The receptors were sampled from a male patient between 10 and 17 years old who had a stem cell transplant for acute myeloid leukemia, so the T cells may come from the graft donor.

In this sample, this clonotype turned up many times. The V gene is TRBV6-2 or TRBV6-3, the J gene TRBJ2-4; D is unclear. This CDR3 has 15 amino acids. Trimming removed 2 bases at V and 0 bases at J, with 8 bases between. Germline V gene lookup returns CDR1 MNHEY and CDR2 SVGEGT. CDR3 loop: CASSYANIAKNIQYF. As DNA, the CDR3 is TGTGCCAGCAGTTACGCCAACATAGCCAAAAACATTCAGTACTTC.

This clonotype was seen at least ten times. The genes are TRBV7-9 and TRBJ2-1, with TRBD2 matching over 7 bases. The J segment lost 6 bases and the V segment lost 4 bases, leaving 9 bases of the junction unmatched. Germline-derived CDR1 and CDR2 are SEHNR and FQNEAQ (reference sequence). The CDR3 covers 15 residues. The CDR3 DNA is TGTGCCAGCAGCTGGGGGTTAGCGGGCCCCAATGAGCAGTTCTTC. This sequence encodes CASSWGLAGPNEQFF.

This sequence joins TRBV12-5 and TRBJ1-3; D call uncertain. The CDR3 is 13 amino acids. CDR1 is LGHNT and CDR2 is FRNRAP in the germline V gene. V lost 1 base and J lost 3, with 4 bases in between. This CDR3 reads CASGLARGNTIYF. The CDR3 DNA follows: TGTGCTAGTGGTTTGGCACGTGGAAACACCATATATTTT.

This clonotype was seen repeatedly, ten times or more. V usage is TRBV2 and J usage is TRBJ2-5; 9 bases fit TRBD1. The V and J ends lost 7 bases and 3 bases, in that order; junction bases with no gene match: 12. Germline V gives CDR1 SNHLY, CDR2 FYNNEI. The CDR3 is 16 residues long. CDR3 sequence (DNA): TGTGCCAGCAAGCACGGATGGGACAGGGTGGAAGAGACCCAGTACTTC. As protein: CASKHGWDRVEETQYF.

This clonotype was detected only a few times. This chain uses TRBV6-1 with TRBJ2-7, with 8 positions matching TRBD2. V lost 4 bases and J lost 7; bases outside the gene matches: 12. The CDR3 spans 15 residues. CDR1 and CDR2 from the germline V gene are MNHNS and SASEGT. This CDR3 is CASSASGTRSREQYF. In DNA, the CDR3 is TGTGCCAGCAGTGCCTCCGGGACTAGATCGAGGGAGCAGTACTTC.